This T cell receptor (beta chain) was recovered during a study of cytomegalovirus exposure and HLA in healthy donors. The CDR3 consists of 13 residues. CDR1 is SNHLY and CDR2 is FYNNEI in the germline V gene. The V end was cut by 6 bases, the J end by 4 bases, with 10 bases between. The PCR had 60 Vbeta and 13 Jbeta primers. Profiling relied on immunoSEQ multiplex PCR, and the TCRdb table lists in-frame clones only, not all of them. Seen here are under 200,000 clones, over 65% observed once, and the top ten hold about 2%. The J gene is TRBJ1-5, the V gene TRBV2, with D possibly matching TRBD1 (6 bases). This receptor was identified in a woman in her twenties or thirties in good health and CMV-seronegative. Sequenced material: PBMCs. Written as DNA, the CDR3 is TGTGCCAGCAGAGGACAGACTAATCAGCCCCAGCATTTT. Encoded protein: CASRGQTNQPQHF.